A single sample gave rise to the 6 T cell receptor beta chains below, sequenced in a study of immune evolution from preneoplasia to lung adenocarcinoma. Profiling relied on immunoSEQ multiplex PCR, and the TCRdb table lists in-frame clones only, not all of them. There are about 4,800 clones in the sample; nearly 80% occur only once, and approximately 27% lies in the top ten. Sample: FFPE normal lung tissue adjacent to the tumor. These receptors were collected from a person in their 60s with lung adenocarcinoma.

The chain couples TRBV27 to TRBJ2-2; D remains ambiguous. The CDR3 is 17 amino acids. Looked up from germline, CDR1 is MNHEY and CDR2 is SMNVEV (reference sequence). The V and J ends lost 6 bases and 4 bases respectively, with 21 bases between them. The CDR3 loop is CASRNNLGNWGTGELFF. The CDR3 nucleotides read TGTGCCAGCAGGAACAACCTCGGCAACTGGGGCACCGGGGAGCTGTTTTTT.

Here the CDR3 reads CASSHYVSSPSSYNEQFF. The CDR3 region has the DNA TGTGCCAGCAGCCATTACGTCTCGTCACCGAGCTCCTACAATGAGCAGTTCTTC. The gene calls are TRBV4-2 and TRBJ2-1; D remains ambiguous. Trimming stripped 3 bases from V and 0 bases from J, with 18 bases between. CDR1 is LGHNA, CDR2 YNFKEQ, per germline. The CDR3 loop spans 18 amino acids.

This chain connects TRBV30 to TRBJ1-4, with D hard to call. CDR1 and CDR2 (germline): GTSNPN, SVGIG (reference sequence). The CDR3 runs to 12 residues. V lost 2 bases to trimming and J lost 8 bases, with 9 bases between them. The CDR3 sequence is CAWSLLREKLFF. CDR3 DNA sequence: TGTGCCTGGAGTCTTTTAAGGGAAAAACTGTTTTTT. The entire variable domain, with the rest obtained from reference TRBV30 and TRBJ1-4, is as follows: SQTIHQWPATLVQPVGSPLSLECTVEGTSNPNLYWYRQAAGRGLQLLFYSVGIGQISSEVPQNLSASRPQDRQFILSSKKLLLSDSGFYLCAWSLLREKLFFGSGTQLSVL.

The CDR3 DNA is TGTGCCAGCAGTCTGACAGGGGGAGCCAAAAACATTCAGTACTTC. It specifies CASSLTGGAKNIQYF. The V and J genes are TRBV6-1 and TRBJ2-4; 9 bases agree with TRBD1. This CDR3 spans 15 amino acids. Germline assignment: CDR1 MNHNS and CDR2 SASEGT. J lost 0 bases, V lost 5 bases, and 2 bases had no gene match.

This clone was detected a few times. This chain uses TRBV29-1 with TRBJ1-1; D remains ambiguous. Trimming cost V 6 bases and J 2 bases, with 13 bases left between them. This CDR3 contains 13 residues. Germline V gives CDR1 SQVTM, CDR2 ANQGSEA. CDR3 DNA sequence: TGCAGCGTCGCCGGGAGCCGCAACACTGAAGCTTTCTTT. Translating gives CSVAGSRNTEAFF.

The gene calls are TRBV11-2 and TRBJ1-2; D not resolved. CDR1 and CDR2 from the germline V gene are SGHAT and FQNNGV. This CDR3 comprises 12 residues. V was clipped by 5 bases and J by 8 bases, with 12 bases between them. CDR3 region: CASSVSEIGYTF. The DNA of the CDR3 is TGTGCCAGCAGCGTGTCTGAGATCGGCTACACCTTC.